This entry is about one TCR beta chain. This clone appeared once. This receptor's antigen is unknown. No quality values exist for individual bases; no much larger clone is one base distant. TCRbeta CDR3 regions were amplified from genomic DNA by means of the immunoSEQ Assay, a bias-controlled multiplex PCR. The source study handled its data this way. The number of nucleated cells in each sample was estimated from the amplification of reference gene primers within the assay. Sequence reads were collapsed and filtered to measure the absolute abundance of every unique TCRbeta CDR3 rearrangement. For each sample, productive Simpson clonality was calculated by taking the square root of Simpson's diversity index across productive rearrangements. TCRdb re-hosts the immuneACCESS table, in-frame sequences only. Its copies lack some clones; in the studies checked, an unresolved V gene accounts for under half of them, and the cause for the rest is not known. That table is the source of V, J and clone size, and D and trimming were worked out from the DNA. The sample data list 300,000 or so clones, and around 90% of these were observed just once. In total, the top ten clones hold 1% of the sample.

Collaborating institutions collected whole blood in K2EDTA tubes following their own protocols. For TCRbeta analysis, collaborators shipped samples in one of three forms: frozen whole blood, isolated PBMCs, or DNA extracted from either of those sample types. From V the trimming removes 11 bases and from J it removes 8 bases, while the gene matches leave 14 bases of the junction unaccounted for. The CDR3 numbers 13 residues from cysteine through phenylalanine. Kept here is only the CDR3 DNA, which spans 39 bases and is read in frame from base 1. The germline V gene specifies MDHEN as CDR1 and SYDVKM as CDR2. The sample is drawn from a study of blood T cell repertoires in COVID-19 (dated by TCRdb to about 2020). Regarding the complete study: The collaborator samples originated in the United States, Italy and Spain and spanned the acute and convalescent phases of COVID-19. The material from the prospective study consisted of cDNA or gDNA derived from T cells, B-cell-depleted T cells, or PBMCs. HLA class I and class II types, where available, came from metadata supplied by the sample provider rather than from assay-based typing. The dataset comprised deeply sampled blood TCRbeta repertoires from subjects exposed to, actively infected with, or recovered from COVID-19. A de-identified subject ID, COVID-19 status, age in years and sex were almost always included in the sample metadata. The repertoires were made available in a free public database intended to serve as a resource for research on the immune response to SARS-CoV-2. Samples were obtained from the ongoing ImmuneRACE study (first 160 participants) and from 1,254 subjects provided by 6 global collaborators. What the work shows at the level of the full study, not this receptor alone: Clinical and demographic metadata were provided uncurated, with the amount varying by source and participant.

The sequencing input was peripheral blood. The sequence links TRBV28 to TRBJ1-2, and TRBD1 matches 7 of the central bases. The source is a man between 50 and 59 years old with active or convalescent COVID-19. The CDR3: CAGRGRRVRGYTF. In nucleotides, the sequence is TGTGCCGGAAGGGGGCGGCGGGTGAGGGGCTACACCTTC.